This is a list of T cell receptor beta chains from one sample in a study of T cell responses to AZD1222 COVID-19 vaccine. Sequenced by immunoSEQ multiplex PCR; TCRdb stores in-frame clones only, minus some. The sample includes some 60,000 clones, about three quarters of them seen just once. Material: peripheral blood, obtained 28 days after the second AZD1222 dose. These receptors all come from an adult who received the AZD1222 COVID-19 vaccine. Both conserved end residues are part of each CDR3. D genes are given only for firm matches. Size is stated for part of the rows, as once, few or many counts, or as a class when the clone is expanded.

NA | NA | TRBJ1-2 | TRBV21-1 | CASSKVSANGYTF | TGTGCCAGCAGCAAAGTTTCCGCTAATGGCTACACCTTC
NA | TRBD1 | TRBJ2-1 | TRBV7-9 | CASSSGTGSLPSYNEQFF | TGTGCCAGCAGCTCCGGGACAGGGAGCCTCCCCTCCTACAATGAGCAGTTCTTC
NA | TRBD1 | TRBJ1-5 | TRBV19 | CASSSQGGVNQPQHF | TGTGCCAGTAGTTCGCAGGGGGGGGTCAATCAGCCCCAGCATTTT
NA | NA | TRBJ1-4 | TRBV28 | CASRAEGNEKLFF | TGTGCCAGCAGGGCAGAGGGTAATGAAAAACTGTTTTTT
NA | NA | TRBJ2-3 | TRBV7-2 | CASSRRQTTDTQYF | TGTGCCAGCAGCCGCCGACAAACCACGGATACGCAGTATTTT
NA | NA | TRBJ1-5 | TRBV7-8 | CASSFLDQPQHF | TGTGCCAGCAGCTTCCTTGATCAGCCCCAGCATTTT
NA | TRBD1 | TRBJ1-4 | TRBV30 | CAWGTGTGSEKLFF | TGTGCCTGGGGGACCGGGACAGGGAGTGAAAAACTGTTTTTT
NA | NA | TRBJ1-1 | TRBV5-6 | CASSTDSPGGAFF | TGTGCCAGCAGCACCGACAGCCCGGGAGGGGCTTTCTTT
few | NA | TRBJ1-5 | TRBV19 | CASSTIGLSNQPQHF | TGTGCCAGTAGTACTATCGGCCTTAGCAATCAGCCCCAGCATTTT
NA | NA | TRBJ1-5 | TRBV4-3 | CASSQDLRVDGDQPQHF | TGCGCCAGCAGCCAAGATTTGCGGGTGGATGGGGATCAGCCCCAGCATTTT
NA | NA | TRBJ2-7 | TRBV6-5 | CASTTPQGSSYEQYF | TGTGCCAGCACCACCCCTCAGGGGAGCTCCTACGAGCAGTACTTC
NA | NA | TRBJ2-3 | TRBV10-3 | CAIKGDSQPGDTQYF | TGTGCCATCAAAGGTGACTCCCAACCCGGGGATACGCAGTATTTT
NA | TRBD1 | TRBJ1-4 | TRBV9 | CASSDGTGAKEKLFF | TGTGCCAGCAGCGATGGGACAGGGGCAAAGGAAAAACTGTTTTTT
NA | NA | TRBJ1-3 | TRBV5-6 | CASRKTGGPGNTIYF | TGTGCCAGCAGGAAAACGGGGGGACCTGGAAACACCATATATTTT
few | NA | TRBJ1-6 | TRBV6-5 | CASSARDANSPLHF | TGTGCCAGCAGCGCTCGGGACGCCAATTCACCCCTCCACTTT
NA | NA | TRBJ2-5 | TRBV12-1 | CASSHPRRPTSGGQETQYF | TGTGCCAGCAGCCACCCCCGGAGACCGACTAGCGGGGGCCAAGAGACCCAGTACTTC
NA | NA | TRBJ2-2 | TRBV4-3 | CASSQESSRSAGELFF | TGCGCCAGCAGCCAAGAGAGTTCTCGCTCTGCGGGGGAGCTGTTTTTT
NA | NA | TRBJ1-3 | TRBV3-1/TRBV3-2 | CASSQGYSGLSGNTIYF | TGTGCCAGCAGCCAGGGTTACTCGGGGTTATCTGGAAACACCATATATTTT
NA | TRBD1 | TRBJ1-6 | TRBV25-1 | CASSQGAAHSPLHF | TGTGCCAGCAGCCAGGGGGCCGCGCATTCACCCCTCCACTTT
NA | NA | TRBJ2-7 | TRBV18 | CASSPGRTTGEQYF | TGTGCCAGCTCACCGGGGAGGACTACGGGAGAGCAGTACTTC
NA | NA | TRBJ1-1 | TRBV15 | CATSRGYSHPYDNTEAFF | TGTGCCACCAGCCGTGGGTACAGCCATCCATATGACAACACTGAAGCTTTCTTT
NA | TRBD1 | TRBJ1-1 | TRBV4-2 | CASSQEDRRDTEAFF | TGTGCCAGCAGCCAAGAGGACAGGAGGGACACTGAAGCTTTCTTT
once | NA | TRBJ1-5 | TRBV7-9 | CASSFDSGTNQPQHF | TGTGCCAGCAGCTTCGACTCAGGGACCAATCAGCCCCAGCATTTT
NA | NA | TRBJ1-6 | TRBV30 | CAWSGAVFNSPLHF | TGTGCCTGGAGTGGGGCGGTTTTTAATTCACCCCTCCACTTT
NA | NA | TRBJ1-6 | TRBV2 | CASSKSRDGLSPLHF | TGTGCCAGCAGTAAAAGCCGGGACGGATTGTCACCCCTCCACTTT
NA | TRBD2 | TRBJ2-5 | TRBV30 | CAWNVGGIQETQYF | TGTGCCTGGAATGTGGGGGGGATCCAAGAGACCCAGTACTTC
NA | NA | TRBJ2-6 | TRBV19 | CASSITQDGANVLTF | TGTGCCAGTAGTATAACCCAGGATGGGGCCAACGTCCTGACTTTC
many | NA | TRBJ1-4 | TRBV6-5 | CASRDDPPSEKLFF | TGTGCCAGCAGGGACGACCCCCCATCTGAAAAACTGTTTTTT
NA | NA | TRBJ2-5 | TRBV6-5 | CASGGAAESETQYF | TGTGCCAGCGGGGGGGCCGCGGAGTCAGAGACCCAGTACTTC
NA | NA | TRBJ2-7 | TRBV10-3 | CAISLQGTYEQYF | TGTGCCATCAGCCTACAGGGAACCTACGAGCAGTACTTC